This T cell receptor beta chain was sequenced in a study of T cell repertoires in cytomegalovirus infection. TCRdb analysed the reads with MiXCR anew, one entry per CDR3 protein. The table records a few hundred thousand distinct CDR3 sequences, over 20% of them present only once. Germline CDR1 is SGHVS and CDR2 is FNYEAQ. The CDR3 extends over 15 amino acids. Trimming at V came to 4 bases and at J to 3 bases, leaving 9 bases not matched to a gene. The chain joins TRBV7-6 to TRBJ2-7; 7 nucleotides align to TRBD1. This sequence originates from a human donor in good health (CMV status not recorded). Some clones in this sample may be carry-over from other donors' samples. The sequenced material came from CD8+ T cells from PBMCs. CDR3 in amino acids: CASSSPGQFYYEQYF. The CDR3 region has the DNA TGTGCCAGCAGCTCTCCGGGACAGTTTTACTACGAGCAGTACTTC.